Below, 14 T cell receptor beta chains from the same sample are listed, as sequenced in a study of T cells in tuberculosis. Produced via immunoSEQ multiplex PCR; TCRdb's table is partial and in-frame only. In the table there are 28,000 or so clones, around 87% of which are singletons. Sequences were obtained from PBMCs. The origin of the receptors is a donor aged 10-29 years with latent tuberculosis or without tuberculosis infection.

This rearrangement joins TRBV27 to TRBJ1-3; TRBD1 matches 7 bases. Germline lookup yields CDR1 MNHEY and CDR2 SMNVEV (reference sequence). The CDR3 has 15 residues. The trim removed 5 bases at V and 0 bases at J, leaving 4 bases unmatched. In DNA, the CDR3 is TGTGCCAGCAGTCCCGGGACAGCCTCTGGAAACACCATATATTTT. Residues: CASSPGTASGNTIYF.

The chain uses TRBV15 and TRBJ2-4, with TRBD2 matching 10 bases. The V and J ends lost 1 base and 4 bases, in that order; junction bases with no gene match: 7. Looked up from germline, CDR1 is LNHNV and CDR2 is YYDKDF (reference sequence). The CDR3 totals 17 residues. The CDR3 reads CATSRGGLAREKNIQYF. The CDR3 region has the DNA TGTGCCACCAGCAGAGGGGGACTAGCGAGGGAAAAAAACATTCAGTACTTC.

CDR3 sequence: CASSVFRAYGYTF. In DNA, the CDR3 is TGTGCCAGCAGTGTTTTCAGGGCCTATGGCTACACCTTC. J is TRBJ1-2 and V is TRBV2, with D possibly TRBD1 on 5 matching bases. Germline V gene sequence: CDR1 SNHLY, CDR2 FYNNEI. The CDR3 consists of 13 residues. V was clipped by 4 bases and J by 4 bases, with 10 bases between them.

The chain couples TRBV19 to TRBJ1-4, with TRBD1 matching 7 bases. The CDR3 has 15 amino acids. Unmatched junction bases numbered 4, after V lost 5 bases and J lost 1 base. Germline V gene lookup returns CDR1 LNHDA and CDR2 SQIVND (reference sequence). The CDR3 here is CASSDGTVTNEKLFF. The CDR3 DNA sequence: TGTGCCAGTAGTGACGGGACAGTAACTAATGAAAAACTGTTTTTT.

This sequence joins TRBV6-1 and TRBJ1-1; D remains unclear. Germline lookup yields CDR1 MNHNS and CDR2 SASEGT. This CDR3 contains 14 residues. V was clipped by 6 bases and J by 5 bases, with 16 bases between them. The chain's CDR3 is CASSPTGGSTEAFF. DNA of the CDR3: TGTGCCAGCAGCCCGACTGGAGGGTCGACTGAAGCTTTCTTT.

The rearrangement joins TRBV9 to TRBJ2-3, with D uncertain. Trimming removed 0 bases at V and 0 bases at J, with 8 bases between. This CDR3 contains 15 residues. CDR1 and CDR2 from the germline V gene are SGDLS and YYNGEE. This CDR3 reads CASSVGHLSTDTQYF. The DNA of the CDR3 is TGTGCCAGCAGCGTAGGACACCTTAGCACAGATACGCAGTATTTT.

This rearrangement joins TRBV2 to TRBJ2-7; 9 bases are a match to TRBD2. CDR3 size: 14 residues. The V and J ends lost 6 bases and 4 bases, in that order; junction bases with no gene match: 7. CDR1 and CDR2 from the germline V gene are SNHLY and FYNNEI. The CDR3 protein is CASRQTSGLYEQYF. The DNA of the CDR3 is TGTGCCAGCAGACAGACTAGCGGCCTTTACGAGCAGTACTTC. Full variable domain (missing parts from reference TRBV2 and TRBJ2-7): EPEVTQTPSHQVTQMGQEVILRCVPISNHLYFYWYRQILGQKVEFLVSFYNNEISEKSEIFDDQFSVERPDGSNFTLKIRSTKLEDSAMYFCASRQTSGLYEQYFGPGTRLTVT.

The chain couples TRBV9 to TRBJ2-2, with TRBD2 as a possible D gene (5 bases). The CDR3 runs 15 residues. Germline-derived CDR1 and CDR2 are SGDLS and YYNGEE. V lost 3 bases and J 6 bases, leaving 15 bases between the germline ends. The CDR3 region is CASSGGSLASGELFF. CDR3 in DNA: TGTGCCAGCAGCGGTGGGAGTCTAGCATCCGGGGAGCTGTTTTTT.

V gene TRBV19 combines with J gene TRBJ1-4, with D possibly being TRBD1 (6 bases). There are 16 residues in the CDR3. V was cut by 4 bases and J by 4 bases, with 16 bases left in between. Germline lookup yields CDR1 LNHDA and CDR2 SQIVND (reference sequence). The CDR3 spells CASSNDPGHVNEKLFF. Written as DNA, the CDR3 is TGTGCCAGTAGTAACGACCCGGGACACGTTAATGAAAAACTGTTTTTT.

The rearrangement uses TRBV7-9 and TRBJ2-1; 11 nucleotides agree with TRBD2. Trimming took 2 bases from V and 9 from J; bases not matched to a gene: 3. Germline V gives CDR1 SEHNR, CDR2 FQNEAQ (reference sequence). The CDR3 has 14 amino acids. This CDR3 is CASSLLAGGAEQFF. CDR3 bases: TGTGCCAGCAGCTTACTAGCGGGGGGTGCTGAGCAGTTCTTC.

The chain carries TRBV6-5 and TRBJ2-5; possibly TRBD1 for D (5 bases). The CDR3 runs to 15 residues. V was cut by 3 bases and J by 5 bases, with 16 bases left in between. The germline CDR1 and CDR2 sequences are MNHEY and SVGAGI. CDR3 sequence: CASSYGAGQRETQYF. The CDR3 DNA reads as TGTGCCAGCAGTTATGGGGCAGGGCAGAGGGAGACCCAGTACTTC.

This clone has a single count. The chain joins TRBV19 to TRBJ1-1; 7 bases are a match to TRBD1. V shed 5 bases, J shed 1 base, and the junction held 7 bases outside the gene matches. Germline CDR1 and CDR2: LNHDA and SQIVND (reference sequence). This CDR3 is 15 amino acids long. The CDR3 spells CASSLGQVENTEAFF. The DNA of the CDR3 is TGTGCCAGTAGTCTCGGACAGGTAGAGAACACTGAAGCTTTCTTT.

The sample holds a few counts of this clone. The V and J genes are TRBV27 and TRBJ1-6; 7 bases line up with TRBD1. V shed 3 bases and J 7 bases; nucleotides not matched to a gene: 3. The CDR3 loop spans 14 amino acids. Per the germline V gene, CDR1 is MNHEY and CDR2 is SMNVEV (reference sequence). CDR3 sequence (DNA): TGTGCCAGCAGTTTGGGACAGCGAAATTCACCCCTCCACTTT. It is translated as CASSLGQRNSPLHF.

J is TRBJ2-1 and V is TRBV9; TRBD2 matches at 9 bases. V lost 4 bases to trimming and J lost 9 bases; unmatched junction nucleotides: 11. CDR1 is SGDLS and CDR2 is YYNGEE in the germline V gene. This CDR3 is 15 amino acids long. CDR3 sequence (DNA): TGTGCCAGCAGCTTATGGGGACTAGCTTTTGGTGAGCAGTTCTTC. Its protein product is CASSLWGLAFGEQFF.